A selection of T cell receptor beta chains follows, all from one sample in a study of human T cells and chemical hapten exposure. MiXCR was run by TCRdb on the RACE reads, yielding one entry per CDR3 protein. The data contain roughly 360,000 distinct CDR3 sequences, around 4.8% of them singletons. Here the sequenced sample was whole blood, taken in connection with sensitization to the hapten diphenylcyclopropenone (DPC). The receptors stem from a woman between 45 and 60 years old with alopecia areata. Some clones in this sample may be carry-over from other donors' samples. CDR3s include the opening cysteine and the closing phenylalanine or tryptophan. D genes are given only for firm matches. Expanded clones are given a class, and other clones once, few, many or no size at all.

TRBJ2-1	TRBD2	TRBV4-1	.	TGCGCCAGCAGCCACCGACTAGCGGGGGGGGGCAATGAGCAGTTCTTC	CASSHRLAGGGNEQFF
TRBJ1-1	.	TRBV28	many	TGTGCCAGCAGTTTACTCGGGGCCCTCAACACTGAAGCTTTCTTT	CASSLLGALNTEAFF
TRBJ1-1	.	TRBV29-1	many	TGCAGCGCCGCCGGGACACTGAACACTGAAGCTTTCTTT	CSAAGTLNTEAFF
TRBJ2-7	.	TRBV25-1	few	TGTGCCAGCAGTGGAGCAGGGGTCGAGCAGTACTTC	CASSGAGVEQYF
TRBJ1-2	TRBD1	TRBV7-9	.	TGTGCCAGCAAGCTAGAGGGGGCCTATGGCTACACCTTC	CASKLEGAYGYTF
TRBJ1-4	.	TRBV5-1	.	TGCGCCAGCAGCTTGGTCGGGATTACTAATGAAAAACTGTTTTTT	CASSLVGITNEKLFF
TRBJ1-2	.	TRBV19	.	TGTGCCAGTAGTATGACGGGGGGCATCTATGGCTACACCTTC	CASSMTGGIYGYTF
TRBJ1-4	TRBD1	TRBV12-3/TRBV12-4	many	TGTGCCAGCAGTTCGGACAGGGTAGCAACTAATGAAAAACTGTTTTTT	CASSSDRVATNEKLFF
TRBJ2-7	TRBD2	TRBV2	many	TGTGCCAGCAGACTACTAGCGGGGGGCTCCTACGAGCAGTACTTC	CASRLLAGGSYEQYF
TRBJ2-5	.	TRBV7-2	few	TGTGCCAGCAGCTTAGTAGGCGGGGGCCTGCAAGAGACCCAGTACTTC	CASSLVGGGLQETQYF
TRBJ2-1	TRBD1	TRBV28	many	TGTGCCAGCAGATATCTTGGGACAGCCGACATGAAAGAGCAGTTCTTC	CASRYLGTADMKEQFF
TRBJ1-1	.	TRBV29-1	many	TGCAGCGTTGAAGGGGGGGAGGACACTGAAGCTTTCTTT	CSVEGGEDTEAFF
TRBJ2-7	.	TRBV28	many	TGTGCCAGCAGCTCCGGGAGTAGGTACGAGCAGTACTTC	CASSSGSRYEQYF
TRBJ1-2	.	TRBV25-1	.	TGTGCCAGCAGTACCATGAACTATGGCTACACCTTC	CASSTMNYGYTF
TRBJ1-5	TRBD1	TRBV19	.	TGTGCCAGTAGTATAATGGGACAGAACAATCAGCCCCAGCATTTT	CASSIMGQNNQPQHF
TRBJ1-2	TRBD1	TRBV7-2	few	TGTGCCAGCAGCTTAGCGACAGGGAACTATGGCTACACCTTC	CASSLATGNYGYTF
TRBJ2-5	TRBD1	TRBV5-1	many	TGCGCCAGCAGCCTTATACCGGGACAGCAAGAGACCCAGTACTTC	CASSLIPGQQETQYF
TRBJ2-5	.	TRBV6-5	many	TGTGCCAGCAGTCCTCTGGGGTCGTACCAAGAGACCCAGTACTTC	CASSPLGSYQETQYF
TRBJ2-5	TRBD2	TRBV12-3/TRBV12-4	many	TGTGCCAGCAGTCCGTTTCGGGAGGGGGAGACCCAGTACTTC	CASSPFREGETQYF
TRBJ2-3	TRBD1	TRBV29-1	many	TGCAGCGTCGGCCGGGACAGCGAGATGGTAGGGTCGCAGTATTTT	CSVGRDSEMVGSQYF
TRBJ2-7	.	TRBV2	many	TGTGCCAGCAGTGAGTCCAGGGTCTACGAGCAGTACTTC	CASSESRVYEQYF
TRBJ2-7	TRBD1	TRBV3-1	.	TGTGCCAGCAGCCAAGTAAGGGGGCGACGGCAGTACTTC	CASSQVRGRRQYF
TRBJ1-5	.	TRBV21-1	.	TGTGCCAGCATCTACGGGACTCCTAATCAGCCCCAGCATTTT	CASIYGTPNQPQHF
TRBJ2-7	.	TRBV6-5	many	TGTGCCAGCAGTAAGGGGGACCCCTCCTACGAGCAGTACTTC	CASSKGDPSYEQYF
TRBJ1-5	.	TRBV6-5	many	TGTGCCAGCAGTTACTCCGGACAGAGCAATCAGCCCCAGCATTTT	CASSYSGQSNQPQHF
TRBJ1-5	TRBD1	TRBV12-3/TRBV12-4	.	TGTGCCAGCACCACCGGGACAGGGATCCAGCCCCAGCATTTT	CASTTGTGIQPQHF
TRBJ2-2	.	TRBV6-6	few	TGTGCCAGCTCACCGGGGGAGCTGTTTTTT	CASSPGELFF
TRBJ1-2	.	TRBV20-1	many	TGCAGTGCCCCGGCACCGCCCTATGGCTACACCTTC	CSAPAPPYGYTF
TRBJ1-1	.	TRBV7-9	many	TGTGCCAGCAGCTTACAGGGAAGGGACACTGAAGCTTTCTTT	CASSLQGRDTEAFF
TRBJ2-3	.	TRBV28	many	TGTGCCAGCAGTTCCCGGACAAGGGCGCTCACAGATACGCAGTATTTT	CASSSRTRALTDTQYF
TRBJ1-2	.	TRBV7-3	few	TGTGCCAGCAGCTTAAGGGGTGATAGACCTACGGTCGACAACTATGGCTACACCTTC	CASSLRGDRPTVDNYGYTF
TRBJ1-2	.	TRBV7-9	few	TGTGCCAGCAGCTTAGCGGAATCGGGATTATATGGCTACACCTTC	CASSLAESGLYGYTF
TRBJ2-7	TRBD2	TRBV3-1	many	TGTGCCAGCAGCCACGGGGGAGGGAACGAGCAGTACTTC	CASSHGGGNEQYF
TRBJ2-7	TRBD2	TRBV6-6	many	TGTGCCAGCAGCGAGACTAGCGGGGGGAGGGAGCAGTACTTC	CASSETSGGREQYF
TRBJ2-1	.	TRBV11-2	.	TGTGCCAGCAGCAGGCCTGCGACAGGAGGGAATGAGCAGTTCTTC	CASSRPATGGNEQFF
TRBJ2-5	.	TRBV15	many	TGTGCCACCAGCACCAGGGAAGAGACCCAGTACTTC	CATSTREETQYF
TRBJ2-3	TRBD2	TRBV27	many	TGTGCCAGCAGTGGACTAGCGGGTCCTGACACAGATACGCAGTATTTT	CASSGLAGPDTDTQYF
TRBJ1-1	.	TRBV2	.	TGTGCCAGCCAGGGGAAATGGAACACTGAAGCTTTCTTT	CASQGKWNTEAFF
TRBJ2-1	.	TRBV29-1	many	TGCAGCGTTGTTGGGTCGGGAGCTGAGCAGTTCTTC	CSVVGSGAEQFF
TRBJ1-2	.	TRBV28	many	TGTGCCAGCAGTTTAGGCAGTCCCTATGGCTACACCTTC	CASSLGSPYGYTF
TRBJ2-7	TRBD1	TRBV4-2	.	TGTGCCAGCAGCCAAGGACCCGGGACAGGGGGCTACGAGCAGTACTTC	CASSQGPGTGGYEQYF
TRBJ1-1	.	TRBV9	many	TGTGCCAGCAGCGTAGAGGTAGTCGGGAGAGAAGCTTTCTTT	CASSVEVVGREAFF
TRBJ2-2	.	TRBV6-2/TRBV6-3	once	TGTGCCAGCAAGGGGGTTTACACCGGGGAGCTGTTTTTT	CASKGVYTGELFF
TRBJ2-5	TRBD2	TRBV6-2/TRBV6-3	few	TGTGCCAGCATTACGGGGGGGCCCCGAGAGACCCAGTACTTC	CASITGGPRETQYF
TRBJ2-7	.	TRBV6-6	many	TGTGCCAGCGGGCCGGGCCCTCGTTCGGAGCAGTACTTC	CASGPGPRSEQYF
TRBJ2-3	.	TRBV24-1	few	TGTGCCACCAGTGATTTAAACGGGAAGAGCACAGATACGCAGTATTTT	CATSDLNGKSTDTQYF
TRBJ2-2	.	TRBV9	many	TGTGCCAGCAGCGTAGGGACAACGAACACCGGGGAGCTGTTTTTT	CASSVGTTNTGELFF
TRBJ1-6	.	TRBV28	many	TGTGCCAGCAGTGCCCCTTCCCGCGGTTCACCCCTCCACTTT	CASSAPSRGSPLHF
TRBJ2-1	TRBD2	TRBV20-1	many	TGCAGTGCTAGAGAGTTTAGCGGGAGGGACCTAGAGCAGTTCTTC	CSAREFSGRDLEQFF
TRBJ2-7	.	TRBV6-5	many	TGTGCCAGCAGTCCGGGCGGACGTCCCGAGCAGTACTTC	CASSPGGRPEQYF
TRBJ2-5	.	TRBV14	few	TGTGCCAGCAGCCTGGGGACCGTTTACCAAGAGACCCAGTACTTC	CASSLGTVYQETQYF
TRBJ2-2	TRBD1	TRBV6-2/TRBV6-3	many	TGTGCCAGGGACAGGGCCGCCACCGGGGAGCTGTTTTTT	CARDRAATGELFF